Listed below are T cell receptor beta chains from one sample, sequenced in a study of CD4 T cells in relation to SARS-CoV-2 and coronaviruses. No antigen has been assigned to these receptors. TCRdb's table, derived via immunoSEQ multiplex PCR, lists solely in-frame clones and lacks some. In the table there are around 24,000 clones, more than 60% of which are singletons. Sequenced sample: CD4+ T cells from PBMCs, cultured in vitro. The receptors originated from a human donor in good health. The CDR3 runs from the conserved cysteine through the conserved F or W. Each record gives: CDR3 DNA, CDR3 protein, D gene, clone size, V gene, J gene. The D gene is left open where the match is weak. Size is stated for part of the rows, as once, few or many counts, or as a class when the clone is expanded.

TGCAGTGCTAGTAGGAGCGGGAGGGCCTACGAGCAGTACTTC	CSASRSGRAYEQYF	TRBD2	.	TRBV20-1	TRBJ2-7
TGCGCCAGCAGCTTGGACGGGAGGGCCGGGGAGACCCAGTACTTC	CASSLDGRAGETQYF	TRBD2	.	TRBV5-1	TRBJ2-5
TGTGCCAGCAGTTCTTGGGACAGGAGAAACTATGGCTACACCTTC	CASSSWDRRNYGYTF	TRBD1	.	TRBV6-5	TRBJ1-2
TGCAGCGTTGAAGAAGGGGGAAGAGAGACCCAGTACTTC	CSVEEGGRETQYF	.	.	TRBV29-1	TRBJ2-5
TGCGCCAGCAGCTGGAGACTAGCGGGGGATACGCAGTATTTT	CASSWRLAGDTQYF	TRBD2	.	TRBV5-1	TRBJ2-3
TGTGCCAGCAGACGACAGGATGCAACTAATGAAAAACTGTTTTTT	CASRRQDATNEKLFF	.	.	TRBV2	TRBJ1-4
TGTGCCAGCAGTTACTCTGGAGGGGGCGAGGGCTACACCTTC	CASSYSGGGEGYTF	TRBD1	once	TRBV6-5	TRBJ1-2
TGCAGCGTTCTCGCGGGGGAGGTAGGAGAGACCCAGTACTTC	CSVLAGEVGETQYF	TRBD2	.	TRBV29-1	TRBJ2-5
TGTGCCAGCAGCTTAGTTGGGGGGTTCCGGATGGGCTATGGCTACACCTTC	CASSLVGGFRMGYGYTF	.	.	TRBV7-9	TRBJ1-2
TGTGCCAGCAGGCCCGAGACAGCCCGTGTGTCTGAAGCTTTCTTT	CASRPETARVSEAFF	.	.	TRBV2	TRBJ1-1
TGTGCCAGCAGCTTAGGAACCCAGGGAAATAATTCACCCCTCCACTTT	CASSLGTQGNNSPLHF	.	.	TRBV7-6	TRBJ1-6
TGTGCCAGTTGCCAGACAGGGGGCAATCAGCCCCAGCATTTT	CASCQTGGNQPQHF	TRBD1	.	TRBV10-3	TRBJ1-5
TGTGCCAGCAGTGTGCCGGGGGCGCATGGCTACACCTTC	CASSVPGAHGYTF	.	few	TRBV25-1	TRBJ1-2
TGTGCCAGCAGTCCAGCGGGGCGAGAGACCCAGTACTTC	CASSPAGRETQYF	TRBD2	.	TRBV7-7	TRBJ2-5
TGTGCCAGCAGCCCGGTGGTGGTTAGCACAGATACGCAGTATTTT	CASSPVVVSTDTQYF	.	.	TRBV7-2	TRBJ2-3
TGTGCCAGCAGCCAAGCGGGTAGCGGGACGCAGTATTTT	CASSQAGSGTQYF	TRBD2	.	TRBV3-1/TRBV3-2	TRBJ2-3
TGCAGCGTGGGCTTGACAGGGGGGAATGAGCAGTTCTTC	CSVGLTGGNEQFF	TRBD1	.	TRBV29-1	TRBJ2-1
TGTGCCAGCAGTTACTCGGGGGGCGGCTCCTACGAGCAGTACTTC	CASSYSGGGSYEQYF	.	medium-sized	TRBV6-2/TRBV6-3	TRBJ2-7
TGTGCCAGCAGCTTACCGGGACAGGGGGGTAGCAATCAGCCCCAGCATTTT	CASSLPGQGGSNQPQHF	TRBD1	.	TRBV5-6	TRBJ1-5
TGTGCCAGCAGCAGACTAGCACAAGATACGCAGTATTTT	CASSRLAQDTQYF	TRBD2	.	TRBV6-2/TRBV6-3	TRBJ2-3
TGTGCCAGCTCACCACCGGTGTTCACAGGGGGCAGAGGTGGCTACACCTTC	CASSPPVFTGGRGGYTF	TRBD1	.	TRBV18	TRBJ1-2
TGTGCCTGGCAGCTATCTTATAATTCACCCCTCCACTTT	CAWQLSYNSPLHF	.	.	TRBV30	TRBJ1-6
TGCGCCAGCACCCGGACGCCCGGAGGGAGCAATCAGCCCCAGCATTTT	CASTRTPGGSNQPQHF	.	.	TRBV23-1	TRBJ1-5
TGTGCCAGCAGTCCTCCCCAGACTAGCGGGAGGGGAGAGACCCAGTACTTC	CASSPPQTSGRGETQYF	TRBD2	.	TRBV6-6	TRBJ2-5
TGTGCCAGCAGGGCCGGGACACTTCGTGCTTCACCCCTCCACTTT	CASRAGTLRASPLHF	.	few	TRBV6-5	TRBJ1-6
TGTGCCAGCAGCTTATCCGGGACTAGCGCGGAAGAGCAGTACTTC	CASSLSGTSAEEQYF	TRBD2	.	TRBV7-2	TRBJ2-7
TGTGCCAGCAGCTTAGGGGCAGGCCCGATGAACACTGAAGCTTTCTTT	CASSLGAGPMNTEAFF	.	few	TRBV7-2	TRBJ1-1
TGTGCCAGCAGCTTAGTAGGGAATACGCAGTATTTT	CASSLVGNTQYF	.	.	TRBV11-2	TRBJ2-3
TGTGCCAGCAGCCCGGACGACAGGGCCAGCGGGCCCCAGCATTTT	CASSPDDRASGPQHF	TRBD1	few	TRBV7-6	TRBJ1-5
TGTGCCAGCAGCCAACAGGGATTCTCTAACTATGGCTACACCTTC	CASSQQGFSNYGYTF	.	.	TRBV3-1/TRBV3-2	TRBJ1-2
TGTGCCAGCAGCCGAGACTCTACGGGATTAGGCTACACCTTC	CASSRDSTGLGYTF	.	.	TRBV2	TRBJ1-2
TGTGCCAGTAGTCCCGAGGACTATGAGCAGTTCTTC	CASSPEDYEQFF	.	.	TRBV19	TRBJ2-1
TGTGCCAGCTCACCACCGTCCCAGGGGGCCTACGAGCAGTACTTC	CASSPPSQGAYEQYF	TRBD1	.	TRBV18	TRBJ2-7
TGCGCCAGCAGCCAAGTCTACTCAGCGACGGGGGGCACAGATACGCAGTATTTT	CASSQVYSATGGTDTQYF	.	.	TRBV4-3	TRBJ2-3
TGTGCCAGCAGCTTGGGTCGGGGGGGAATTGATGAGCAGTTCTTC	CASSLGRGGIDEQFF	TRBD2	.	TRBV5-8	TRBJ2-1
TGTGCCAGCAGCCAAACCCCGGGACAGGGGGTATACGAGCAGTACTTC	CASSQTPGQGVYEQYF	TRBD1	.	TRBV4-2	TRBJ2-7
TGTGCTCTGGGTCTCCATGATGGGACCCAGTACTTC	CALGLHDGTQYF	.	.	TRBV15	TRBJ2-5
TGCGCCAGCAGCCGCGGGACGGGACTTTCTAACACAGATACGCAGTATTTT	CASSRGTGLSNTDTQYF	.	.	TRBV4-3	TRBJ2-3
TGTGCCAGCAGTTTAGGGTCGCTCTACGAGCAGTACTTC	CASSLGSLYEQYF	.	.	TRBV6-2/TRBV6-3	TRBJ2-7
TGTGCCAGTAGCCCACAGGGATTCTATGGCTACACCTTC	CASSPQGFYGYTF	.	.	TRBV19	TRBJ1-2
TGTGCCATCAGTGAGTCTGGGTCGACCTACGAGCAGTACTTC	CAISESGSTYEQYF	.	.	TRBV10-3	TRBJ2-7
TGTGCCAGCAGCCAAGATTGGACAGCCCGTGAAGCTTTCTTT	CASSQDWTAREAFF	.	few	TRBV3-1/TRBV3-2	TRBJ1-1
TGCGCCAGCAGCCGTAAACTAGCGGGGGAAGAGACCCAGTACTTC	CASSRKLAGEETQYF	TRBD2	.	TRBV5-1	TRBJ2-5
TGTGCCAGCAGGGATGCCGGGACGGGAACCTACAATGAGCAGTTCTTC	CASRDAGTGTYNEQFF	.	.	TRBV5-8	TRBJ2-1
TGTGCCACCGGTGGGTTAACTGGGGCCAACGTCCTGACTTTC	CATGGLTGANVLTF	.	few	TRBV19	TRBJ2-6
TGTGCCAGCAGCGTAGGACTAGCGGGGGGTACCGGGGAGCTGTTTTTT	CASSVGLAGGTGELFF	TRBD2	once	TRBV9	TRBJ2-2
TGCGCCAGCAGCCAAGCGGGGACTAGCGGCTACAATGAGCAGTTCTTC	CASSQAGTSGYNEQFF	TRBD2	.	TRBV4-1	TRBJ2-1
TGTGCCAGTAGACCGGGGGGGTCTGGAAACACCATATATTTT	CASRPGGSGNTIYF	.	.	TRBV19	TRBJ1-3
TGTGCCAGCAGCCATGGTGGCGCCCCGAAGTCTGGAAACACCATATATTTT	CASSHGGAPKSGNTIYF	.	few	TRBV3-1/TRBV3-2	TRBJ1-3
TGTGCCAGTAGTAACTGGGACAACTCACCCCTCCACTTT	CASSNWDNSPLHF	.	.	TRBV19	TRBJ1-6
TGCGCCAGCAGCCAAGTCGGGATAGGTAGAAACACCATATATTTT	CASSQVGIGRNTIYF	.	once	TRBV4-1	TRBJ1-3